Presented here are 23 T cell receptor beta chains from one specimen sequenced in a study of shared clonotypes between healthy human individuals. The protocol was immunoSEQ multiplex PCR, while the TCRdb copy is restricted to in-frame clones and leaves out a portion. The sample has approximately 2.5 million clones; over 85% are singletons. The sequenced material came from naive CD4+ T cells from PBMCs. The subset denotes: CD45RA+ positively selected. The receptors were gathered from a man between 18 and 29 years old in good health. Some clones in this sample may be carry-over from other donors' samples.

This chain uses TRBV2 with TRBJ2-3, with 7 nucleotides matching TRBD2. The CDR3 has 14 amino acids. V shed 7 bases and J 1 base; nucleotides not matched to a gene: 5. CDR1 SNHLY and CDR2 FYNNEI come from the germline V gene. CDR3 DNA: TGTGCCAGCATTAGGACTAGTGGCACAGATACGCAGTATTTT. The encoded protein is CASIRTSGTDTQYF.

This clone has just one count. The CDR3 coding sequence is TGTGCCAGCAGCCGCGGGACAGGCGACAATGAGCAGTTCTTC. It yields the protein CASSRGTGDNEQFF. The chain combines TRBV5-4 with TRBJ2-1, with TRBD1 identical over 8 bases. CDR3 length equals 14 residues. Germline lookup yields CDR1 SGHNT and CDR2 YYREEE (reference sequence). After removal of 4 bases from V and 5 bases from J, the junction contained 5 bases not matched to a gene. Filled out from reference TRBV5-4 and TRBJ2-1, the complete variable domain reads ETGVTQSPTHLIKTRGQQVTLRCSSQSGHNTVSWYQQALGQGPQFIFQYYREEENGRGNFPPRFSGLQFPNYSSELNVNALELDDSALYLCASSRGTGDNEQFFGPGTRLTVL.

The chain combines TRBV5-1 with TRBJ2-3; TRBD1 aligns across 7 bases. Germline V gives CDR1 SGHRS, CDR2 YFSETQ. The V and J ends lost 2 bases and 7 bases, in that order; junction bases with no gene match: 7. This CDR3 has 14 residues. DNA of the CDR3: TGCGCCAGCAGCTTCCCGGGACAGCCAAATACGCAGTATTTT. Its translation: CASSFPGQPNTQYF.

The genes are TRBV6-5 and TRBJ1-1; D is uncertain. The CDR3 has 15 amino acids. V gave up 0 bases and J gave up 3 bases, with 11 bases separating them. Germline CDR1 and CDR2: MNHEY and SVGAGI. CDR3 bases: TGTGCCAGCAGTTACTCGAGTCTAAGGTACACTGAAGCTTTCTTT. Its translation: CASSYSSLRYTEAFF.

For this clone: In the same sample, other DNA sequences code for this CDR3. The chain recombines TRBV28 with TRBJ1-3; the D is unclear. Per germline, CDR1 MDHEN and CDR2 SYDVKM. V lost 4 bases and J lost 0, with 13 bases in between. The CDR3 is 16 amino acids. In DNA, the CDR3 is TGTGCCAGCAGTTCACCGACACCGTCCTCTGGAAACACCATATATTTT. Translation gives CASSSPTPSSGNTIYF.

The chain combines TRBV11-2 with TRBJ1-1, with a tentative D call TRBD1 (6 bases). The length of the CDR3 is 16 residues. Germline loops: CDR1 SGHAT, CDR2 FQNNGV. Trimming stripped 5 bases from V and 0 bases from J, with 16 bases between. CDR3: CASSIWRRGLNTEAFF. As DNA, the CDR3 is TGTGCCAGCAGCATCTGGAGGCGGGGGCTGAACACTGAAGCTTTCTTT.

This sequence joins TRBV28 and TRBJ1-1, with D possibly being TRBD1 (5 bases). V was pared by 2 bases and J by 0 bases, with 10 bases between. From germline, CDR1 is MDHEN and CDR2 SYDVKM. This CDR3 has 15 amino acids. In DNA form, the CDR3 reads TGTGCCAGCAGTTTAAGGGGATTGGTGAACACTGAAGCTTTCTTT. Protein sequence: CASSLRGLVNTEAFF.

The rearrangement links TRBV27 to TRBJ1-2; D possibly corresponds to TRBD1 (6 bases). Trimming took off 10 bases at V and 5 bases at J, with 11 bases between the two ends. Germline V CDR1 and CDR2: MNHEY, SMNVEV (reference sequence). The CDR3 runs to 11 residues. As DNA, the CDR3 is TGTGCCACCATGGACAGATATGGCTACACCTTC. Its translation is CATMDRYGYTF.

The rearrangement links TRBV7-8 to TRBJ2-7, with D perhaps matching TRBD2 (5 bases). Germline V gives CDR1 SGHVS, CDR2 FQNEAQ. There are 14 residues in the CDR3. Trimming removed 1 base from V and 8 bases from J, with 15 bases in between. The chain's CDR3 is CASSLVQSASKQYF. The CDR3, as DNA: TGTGCCAGCAGCTTAGTGCAGTCGGCTAGCAAGCAGTACTTC.

The chain joins TRBV5-1 to TRBJ2-1; D is perhaps TRBD1 (5 bases). The CDR3 has 16 residues. V lost 2 bases, J lost 2 bases, and 14 bases lay in between. Germline CDR1 reads SGHRS; CDR2 reads YFSETQ. The CDR3 DNA is TGCGCCAGCAGCTTAACAGGAAGAACCACCTACAATGAGCAGTTCTTC. Protein sequence: CASSLTGRTTYNEQFF. Combining the CDR3 with reference TRBV5-1 and TRBJ2-1 gives the whole variable domain KAGVTQTPRYLIKTRGQQVTLSCSPISGHRSVSWYQQTPGQGLQFLFEYFSETQRNKGNFPGRFSGRQFSNSRSEMNVSTLELGDSALYLCASSLTGRTTYNEQFFGPGTRLTVL.

This chain uses TRBV12-5 with TRBJ2-5; D is unclear. Germline V gene sequence: CDR1 LGHNT, CDR2 FRNRAP. CDR3 length equals 13 residues. Trimming removed 6 bases from V and 5 bases from J, with 13 bases in between. CDR3 amino acids: CASGMTDGETQYF. The CDR3 bases are TGTGCTAGTGGAATGACTGACGGGGAGACCCAGTACTTC.

The chain couples TRBV29-1 to TRBJ2-1; D call uncertain. Trimming removed 8 bases at V and 5 bases at J, with 13 bases between. The CDR3 extends over 12 amino acids. Germline V gene data show CDR1 as SQVTM and CDR2 as ANQGSEA. The CDR3 loop is CSTPGYNNEQFF. In DNA form, the CDR3 reads TGCAGCACACCAGGATACAACAATGAGCAGTTCTTC.

The chain combines TRBV5-1 with TRBJ1-1, with a possible D match to TRBD1 (6 bases). V was clipped by 5 bases and J by 4 bases, with 21 bases between them. Per germline, CDR1 SGHRS and CDR2 YFSETQ. This CDR3 region has 16 residues. The CDR3 region has the DNA TGCGCCAGCAGATCGAGGGGCTGGGGGCAAGCCACTGAAGCTTTCTTT. Translated: CASRSRGWGQATEAFF.

J is TRBJ2-1 and V is TRBV7-2, with 14 bases matching TRBD2. The CDR3 contains 19 residues. J was trimmed by 4 bases and V by 5 bases; bases with no gene match: 13. CDR1 and CDR2 from the germline V gene are SGHTA and FQGNSA. CDR3 residues: CASSRAGTSGRQRYNEQFF. In DNA, the CDR3 is TGTGCCAGCAGCCGAGCCGGGACTAGCGGGAGACAACGGTACAATGAGCAGTTCTTC.

The chain has TRBV5-1 and TRBJ2-1; D gene ambiguous. V was trimmed by 4 bases and J by 5 bases, leaving 7 bases between them. The length of the CDR3 is 12 residues. The germline gives CDR1 SGHRS, CDR2 YFSETQ. The CDR3, as DNA: TGCGCCAGCAGCCCGCCCGACAATGAGCAGTTCTTC. This encodes CASSPPDNEQFF.

The chain couples TRBV5-1 to TRBJ2-7, with D possibly called TRBD1 or TRBD2 (5 bases each). The CDR3 spans 14 residues. Trimming took off 4 bases at V and 6 bases at J, with 17 bases between the two ends. From germline, CDR1 is SGHRS and CDR2 YFSETQ. CDR3 coding DNA: TGCGCCAGCAGCACGGGACGCCTGAGGGTCGAGCAGTACTTC. This translates into CASSTGRLRVEQYF.

Worth noting for this clone: Other DNA sequences from this sample encode an identical CDR3 as well. The chain uses TRBV30 and TRBJ2-1; 10 nucleotides line up with TRBD1. CDR1 GTSNPN and CDR2 SVGIG come from the germline V gene (reference sequence). This CDR3 region has 14 residues. V lost 5 bases to trimming and J lost 6 bases; unmatched junction nucleotides: 7. The CDR3: CAWSRDRGLNEQFF. CDR3 nucleotides: TGTGCCTGGTCCCGGGACAGGGGTCTCAATGAGCAGTTCTTC.

The chain links TRBV6-6 to TRBJ1-3, with TRBD1 identical over 8 bases. Trimming took 2 bases from V and 2 from J; bases not matched to a gene: 2. Per the germline V gene, CDR1 is MNHNY and CDR2 is SVGAGI (reference sequence). This CDR3 has 15 amino acids. The CDR3 region has the DNA TGTGCCAGCAGTTACCCGACAGGGGCTGGAAACACCATATATTTT. Translation gives CASSYPTGAGNTIYF.

The gene calls are TRBV6-6 and TRBJ2-1; possibly TRBD1 for D (5 bases). V shed 6 bases and J shed 7 bases, with 19 bases lying between them. Germline V gene sequence: CDR1 MNHNY, CDR2 SVGAGI (reference sequence). The CDR3 is 15 amino acids. CDR3: CASRPGPGGQNEQFF. The CDR3, as DNA: TGTGCCAGCAGGCCCGGCCCGGGTGGACAAAATGAGCAGTTCTTC.

This clone was detected only once. The identical CDR3 is also encoded by other nucleotide sequences in the sample. J is TRBJ2-7 and V is TRBV7-9; possibly TRBD1 for D (6 bases). This CDR3 is 14 amino acids long. V lost 1 base and J lost 2, with 9 bases in between. Looked up from germline, CDR1 is SEHNR and CDR2 is FQNEAQ (reference sequence). This CDR3 reads CASSLGTAPYEQYF. The CDR3 DNA reads TGTGCCAGCAGCTTAGGGACAGCCCCCTACGAGCAGTACTTC.

As for this clone: Other nucleotide sequences from this sample produce the same CDR3. The rearrangement joins TRBV10-3 to TRBJ2-2; D gene ambiguous. In germline, CDR1 is ENHRY, CDR2 SYGVKD. The CDR3 runs to 14 residues. V was clipped by 0 bases and J by 4 bases, with 6 bases between them. CDR3 amino acids: CAISESPGTGELFF. In DNA form, the CDR3 reads TGTGCCATCAGTGAGTCGCCGGGCACCGGGGAGCTGTTTTTT.

Here the CDR3 reads CASISGTVGLREAFF. CDR3 sequence (DNA): TGTGCCAGCATCTCTGGGACGGTTGGGCTGCGTGAAGCTTTCTTT. The chain has TRBV28 and TRBJ1-1; D is possibly TRBD1 (5 bases). Germline loops: CDR1 MDHEN, CDR2 SYDVKM. The V end was cut by 7 bases, the J end by 7 bases, with 22 bases between. The CDR3 consists of 15 residues.

Comment on this clone: The same CDR3 arises from other DNA sequences in this sample as well. The chain employs TRBV5-1 and TRBJ2-3; 11 bases align to TRBD1. V was clipped by 3 bases and J by 4 bases; unmatched bases: 4. CDR3 size: 15 residues. Germline-derived CDR1 and CDR2 are SGHRS and YFSETQ. CDR3 amino acids: CASSSGTGGSDTQYF. CDR3 DNA sequence: TGCGCCAGCAGCTCCGGGACAGGGGGGTCAGATACGCAGTATTTT.